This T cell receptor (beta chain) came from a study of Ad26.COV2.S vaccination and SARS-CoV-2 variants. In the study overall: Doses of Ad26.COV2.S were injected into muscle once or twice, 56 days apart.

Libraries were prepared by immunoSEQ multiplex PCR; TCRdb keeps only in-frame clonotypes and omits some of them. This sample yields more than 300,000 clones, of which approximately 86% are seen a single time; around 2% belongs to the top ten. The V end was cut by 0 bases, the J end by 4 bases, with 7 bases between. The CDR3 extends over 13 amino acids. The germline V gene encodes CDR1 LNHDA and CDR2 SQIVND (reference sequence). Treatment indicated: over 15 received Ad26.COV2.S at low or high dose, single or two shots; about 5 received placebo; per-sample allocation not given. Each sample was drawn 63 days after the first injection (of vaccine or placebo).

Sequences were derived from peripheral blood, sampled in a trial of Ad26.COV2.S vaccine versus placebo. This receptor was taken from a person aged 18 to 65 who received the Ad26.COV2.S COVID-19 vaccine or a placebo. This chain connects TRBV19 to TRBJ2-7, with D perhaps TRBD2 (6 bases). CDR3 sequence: CASSIDRGYEQYF. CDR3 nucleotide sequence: TGTGCCAGTAGTATAGATCGGGGGTACGAGCAGTACTTC.